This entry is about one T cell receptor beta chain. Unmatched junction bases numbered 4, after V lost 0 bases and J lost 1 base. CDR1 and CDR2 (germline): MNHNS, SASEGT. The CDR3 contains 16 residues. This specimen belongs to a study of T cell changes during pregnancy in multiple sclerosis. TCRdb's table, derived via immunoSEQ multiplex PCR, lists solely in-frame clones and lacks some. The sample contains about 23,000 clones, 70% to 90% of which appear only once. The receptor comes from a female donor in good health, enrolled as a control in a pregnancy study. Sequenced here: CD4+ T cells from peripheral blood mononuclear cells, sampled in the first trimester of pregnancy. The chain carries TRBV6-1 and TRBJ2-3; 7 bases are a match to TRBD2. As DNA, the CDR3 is TGTGCCAGCAGTGAAGCCAGCGGGACTCGCACAGATACGCAGTATTTT. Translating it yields CASSEASGTRTDTQYF.